This T cell receptor beta chain originates from a study of shared clonotypes between healthy human individuals. PCR replicates from unsorted PBMC used about 290 ng DNA, and this amount was some 30,000 T cell genomes. The table came from immunoSEQ multiplex PCR; TCRdb's copy has only in-frame clones and leaves some out. The sample lists fewer than 700,000 clones; around 80% were seen once. The clonotype originates from a woman aged 40 to 50 in good health. Some clones in this sample may be carry-over from other donors' samples. Sequencing input: PBMCs.

The CDR3 nucleotides are TGCGCCAGCAGCTTGAGGGCCGGGGCGGACACTGAAGCTTTCTTT. Its protein product is CASSLRAGADTEAFF. The gene calls are TRBV5-1 and TRBJ1-1; D is possibly TRBD1 (5 bases). V shed 1 base and J shed 3 bases, with 13 bases lying between them. The CDR3 runs to 15 residues. CDR1 is SGHRS and CDR2 is YFSETQ in the germline V gene.